A selection of T cell receptor beta chains follows, all from one sample in a study of Ad26.COV2.S vaccination and SARS-CoV-2 variants. The assay was immunoSEQ multiplex PCR, and TCRdb's table has in-frame clones only and misses some. Here the sample spans approximately 280,000 clones, around 87% being singletons. Sequencing used peripheral blood, obtained in a trial of Ad26.COV2.S vaccine versus placebo. Every receptor here comes from a person between 18 and 60 years old who received the Ad26.COV2.S COVID-19 vaccine or a placebo. The CDR3 runs from the conserved cysteine through the conserved F or W. A D gene is named only where the DNA matches it firmly. The size entry is marked missing in some rows and otherwise reads once, few, many or a size class.

size	D	V	J	DNA	CDR3
-	TRBD2	TRBV5-5	TRBJ2-1	TGTGCCAGCAGCCTTGGAGCGGGAGTTGAGCAGTTCTTC	CASSLGAGVEQFF
-	-	TRBV5-1	TRBJ1-3	TGCGCCAGCAGCCCCAGGCATGGGTCGTCTGGAAACACCATATATTTT	CASSPRHGSSGNTIYF
-	-	TRBV2	TRBJ1-4	TGTGCCAGCAGTGAGGGTTCTCGCTATGAAAAACTGTTTTTT	CASSEGSRYEKLFF
-	-	TRBV7-2	TRBJ2-6	TGTGCCAGCAGCTTAGTATCAGTAGCTGGGGCCAACGTCCTGACTTTC	CASSLVSVAGANVLTF
-	TRBD2	TRBV4-1	TRBJ2-2	TGCGCCAGCAGCCAAGAGGTGACTAGCGGGTCTACCACCGGGGAGCTGTTTTTT	CASSQEVTSGSTTGELFF
-	TRBD1	TRBV3-1/TRBV3-2	TRBJ1-4	TGTGCCAGCAGCCTTGGACAGGGAAATGAAAAACTGTTTTTT	CASSLGQGNEKLFF
-	TRBD2	TRBV7-8	TRBJ2-3	TGTGCCAGCAGCGTCCAAGCGGGGGGGCCGGGTGATACGCAGTATTTT	CASSVQAGGPGDTQYF
-	-	TRBV6-5	TRBJ2-5	TGTGCCAGCAGTTATAGTAGTTGGGGTCAAGAGACCCAGTACTTC	CASSYSSWGQETQYF
-	-	TRBV3-1/TRBV3-2	TRBJ2-2	TGTGCCAGCAGCCAAGATTGGTCTTCCGGGGAGCTGTTTTTT	CASSQDWSSGELFF
-	-	TRBV18	TRBJ1-1	TGTGCCAGCTCACCCGGTGAGTGGGGCACTGAAGCTTTCTTT	CASSPGEWGTEAFF
-	TRBD2	TRBV2	TRBJ2-3	TGTGCCAGCAGTGGGGGACTAGGAAGCACAGATACGCAGTATTTT	CASSGGLGSTDTQYF
-	-	TRBV25-1	TRBJ2-5	TGTGCCAGCAGCCAGGGGCTAGCCCAAGAGACCCAGTACTTC	CASSQGLAQETQYF
-	-	TRBV27	TRBJ1-2	TGTGCCAGCAGTTTAGCAGCAGGCCTGAGGTATGGCTACACCTTC	CASSLAAGLRYGYTF
-	-	TRBV5-1	TRBJ2-3	TGCGCCAGCAGCTTGGGGCTCGCCGATAGCACAGATACGCAGTATTTT	CASSLGLADSTDTQYF
-	-	TRBV2	TRBJ2-3	TGTGCCAGCAGCCAGAACACAGATACGCAGTATTTT	CASSQNTDTQYF
-	-	TRBV4-1	TRBJ1-2	TGCGCCAGCAGCCAAGATCGAGGGACTAACTATGGCTACACCTTC	CASSQDRGTNYGYTF
once	-	TRBV7-9	TRBJ1-2	TGTGCCAGCAGCTTAAAGGGCTCCAACTATGGCTACACCTTC	CASSLKGSNYGYTF
-	TRBD1	TRBV6-5	TRBJ1-5	TGTGCCAGCGAAGGGGGCCTTCCCCAGCCCCAGCATTTT	CASEGGLPQPQHF
once	TRBD1	TRBV3-1/TRBV3-2	TRBJ1-5	TGTGCCAGCAGCCCAGGGACAGTCAATCAGCCCCAGCATTTT	CASSPGTVNQPQHF
-	TRBD2	TRBV10-1	TRBJ2-1	TGCGCCAGCAGTCGACTAGCGTGCAGCAATGAGCAGTTCTTC	CASSRLACSNEQFF
-	-	TRBV7-6	TRBJ2-7	TGTGCCAGCAGCTCCCAAAGGGGCGAGCAGTACTTC	CASSSQRGEQYF
once	-	TRBV5-6	TRBJ2-7	TGTGCCAGCAGCGGGGGGAGCTACGAGCAGTACTTC	CASSGGSYEQYF
-	-	TRBV19	TRBJ2-7	TGTGCCAGTAGGGAGGGCCCTCAGTACGAGCAGTACTTC	CASREGPQYEQYF
-	-	TRBV28	TRBJ2-7	TGTGCCAGCAGTTTGGACCGAACCTACGAGCAGTACTTC	CASSLDRTYEQYF
-	-	TRBV19	TRBJ1-4	TGTGCCAGTAGGTCCCCAAACAGTGCAACTAATGAAAAACTGTTTTTT	CASRSPNSATNEKLFF
-	-	TRBV6-1	TRBJ1-2	TGTGCCAGCAGTGAAGTGTGGGGAATCTCTTACTATGGCTACACCTTC	CASSEVWGISYYGYTF
-	TRBD2	TRBV18	TRBJ2-1	TGTGCCAGCTCGTCCGGACTAGGGAATGAGCAGTTCTTC	CASSSGLGNEQFF
-	-	TRBV5-4	TRBJ1-4	TGTGCCAGCAGTGTGGAGGGCAGGACTAATGAAAAACTGTTTTTT	CASSVEGRTNEKLFF
-	TRBD1	TRBV5-6	TRBJ1-2	TGTGCCAGCAGCTCACAGGGGGACTATGGCTACACCTTC	CASSSQGDYGYTF
-	-	TRBV18	TRBJ2-1	TGTGCCAGCTCACTTACCGAGGAACAATATTCCTACAATGAGCAGTTCTTC	CASSLTEEQYSYNEQFF
-	-	TRBV29-1	TRBJ2-1	TGCAGCGTTGGGGGGCTAGCGTACAATGAGCAGTTCTTC	CSVGGLAYNEQFF
-	-	TRBV6-6	TRBJ2-7	TGTGCCAGCAGTCCCCGGGGACGCGAAGCGGCCAACTACGAGCAGTACTTC	CASSPRGREAANYEQYF
-	-	TRBV3-1/TRBV3-2	TRBJ1-1	TGTGCCAGCAGCCAAGGAGGACAGACCCAAGCTTTCTTT	CASSQGGQTQAFF
-	TRBD2	TRBV2	TRBJ2-1	TGTGCCAGCAGTGAAGCGGAGGCTAGCGGGTGGTCTTACAATGAGCAGTTCTTC	CASSEAEASGWSYNEQFF
-	-	TRBV18	TRBJ1-4	TGTGCCAGCTCACCACCGATGACAGGACCTAATGAAAAACTGTTTTTT	CASSPPMTGPNEKLFF
-	TRBD1	TRBV10-1	TRBJ1-5	TGCGCCAGCAGGCCCGGGACAGGGGGCCCCAATCAGCCCCAGCATTTT	CASRPGTGGPNQPQHF
-	TRBD1	TRBV6-5	TRBJ1-2	TGTGCCAGCAGTTACGTCGGGACAGCCTTTCTCGACTACACCTTC	CASSYVGTAFLDYTF
-	-	TRBV9	TRBJ2-1	TGTGCCAGCAGCGCCCGGGACGCCCCCTACAATGAGCAGTTCTTC	CASSARDAPYNEQFF
-	TRBD2	TRBV6-5	TRBJ2-5	TGTGCCAGCAGGCGACTAGCGGGAGGGCAAGAGACCCAGTACTTC	CASRRLAGGQETQYF
-	-	TRBV11-1	TRBJ1-1	TGTGCCAGCCACGGCCCGGGGAACACTGAAGCTTTCTTT	CASHGPGNTEAFF
-	-	TRBV15	TRBJ1-2	TGTGCCACCAGCAGGGTTCATCTCGGACGGTATGGCTACACCTTC	CATSRVHLGRYGYTF
-	-	TRBV6-5	TRBJ1-6	TGTGCCAGCAGTTACCCACCCCAGCCTTATAATTCACCCCTCCACTTT	CASSYPPQPYNSPLHF
once	TRBD1	TRBV6-5	TRBJ1-4	TGTGCCAGCAGAAGACAGGGAAGTGAAAAACTGTTTTTT	CASRRQGSEKLFF
-	-	TRBV5-1	TRBJ1-1	TGCGCCAGCAGCTGGGAAGGGAGGAACACTGAAGCTTTCTTT	CASSWEGRNTEAFF
-	-	TRBV6-5	TRBJ1-5	TGTGCCAGCAGCACGTATAGCAATCAGCCCCAGCATTTT	CASSTYSNQPQHF
-	-	TRBV11-1	TRBJ1-1	TGTGCCAGCAGCTCTAGTCCCATGAACACTGAAGCTTTCTTT	CASSSSPMNTEAFF
-	-	TRBV19	TRBJ1-4	TGTGCCAGTAGTGCGCGGCTCCTAACTAATGAAAAACTGTTTTTT	CASSARLLTNEKLFF
-	-	TRBV21-1	TRBJ2-4	TGTGCCAGCAGCAAAGTGGATCTTCGGGGGGACAGGGAAGCCAAAAACATTCAGTACTTC	CASSKVDLRGDREAKNIQYF
-	TRBD1	TRBV5-6	TRBJ1-2	TGTGCCAGCAGCTGGTCGACAGGGTCGATCGGCTACACCTTC	CASSWSTGSIGYTF
-	-	TRBV6-1	TRBJ1-4	TGTGCCAGCAGTGAATTTATAGGGAGTAATGAAAAACTGTTTTTT	CASSEFIGSNEKLFF
-	TRBD2	TRBV5-4	TRBJ2-7	TGTGCCAGCAGCTTGGGTAGCGGGGGGGCCTACGAGCAGTACTTC	CASSLGSGGAYEQYF
-	-	TRBV5-4	TRBJ1-2	TGTGCCAGCAGCCCTCGAGAGGGAACTAACTATGGCTACACCTTC	CASSPREGTNYGYTF
-	-	TRBV3-1/TRBV3-2	TRBJ1-1	TGTGCCAGCAGCCAAGGGGTGGGTCCTGGAACTGAAGCTTTCTTT	CASSQGVGPGTEAFF
-	TRBD2	TRBV7-2	TRBJ2-1	TGTGCCAGCAGCCCCGACGGGACTAGCGGTGTACATGAGCAGTTCTTC	CASSPDGTSGVHEQFF
-	-	TRBV30	TRBJ2-7	TGTGCCTGGAGTATTGGACAGTACGAGCAGTACTTC	CAWSIGQYEQYF
few	-	TRBV7-2	TRBJ1-2	TGTGCCAGCAGCTTTATCGGGCAAGGCTACACCTTC	CASSFIGQGYTF
-	TRBD1	TRBV29-1	TRBJ2-7	TGCAGCGTTCGGGACAGGGTGTGGGAGCAGTACTTC	CSVRDRVWEQYF